Reported below is one TCR beta chain. Its antigen is not known. This CDR3 comprises 11 residues. Per germline, CDR1 DFQATT and CDR2 SNEGSKA (reference sequence). The data were taken from a study of OX40 agonist ivuxolimab in advanced cancers. Study overall: As their treatment, patients were administered ivuxolimab, an agonistic anti-OX40 (CD134) antibody. Study observations and caveats: There were, on average, more expanded clones in CD8+ T cells than in CD4+.

Generated by immunoSEQ multiplex PCR, the TCRdb table keeps only in-frame clones and is missing some. The data show some 100,000 clones, around 89% seen once. This TCR was recovered from an adult with an advanced solid tumor such as melanoma, head and neck, liver or kidney cancer. V is TRBV20-1 and J is TRBJ2-7, with D tentatively TRBD1 (7 bases). The material was CD4+ or CD8+ T cells sorted from blood, obtained in a trial of the OX40 agonist ivuxolimab. The CDR3 is CSLRQGLEQYF. The CDR3, as DNA: TGCAGCCTTCGACAGGGACTCGAGCAGTACTTC.